The 18 T cell receptor beta chains below were found in one sample sequenced in a study of technical replicates of blood from several donors. Clones were sequenced by immunoSEQ multiplex PCR, and TCRdb holds only the in-frame ones, with some missing. The sample contains some 62,000 clones, 70% to 90% of which appear only once. The specimen sequenced was PBMCs. Receptor source: a human donor in good health. Some clones in this sample may be carry-over from other donors' samples.

With respect to this clone: One end of the junction varies from germline; a read error may be responsible. The V gene is TRBV2, the J gene TRBJ2-7, with 11 bases aligning to TRBD1. The CDR3 totals 12 residues. Germline loops: CDR1 SNHLY, CDR2 FYNNEI. The CDR3 DNA is TGTGCCAGCAGTGGGGGGACAGGGGGTTCGGATTTC. This codes for CASSGGTGGSDF.

This chain uses TRBV29-1 with TRBJ2-2; 8 bases are a match to TRBD1. Per germline, CDR1 SQVTM and CDR2 ANQGSEA. The junction had 3 bases not matched to a gene; V was cut back by 3 bases and J by 3 bases. This CDR3 comprises 14 residues. CDR3 nucleotides: TGCAGCGTTGACAACAGGGGGGACACCGGGGAGCTGTTTTTT. Translated: CSVDNRGDTGELFF.

The CDR3 reads CASSEQLTLTGELFF. CDR3 DNA sequence: TGTGCCAGCAGTGAGCAACTAACGCTCACCGGGGAGCTGTTTTTT. The V gene is TRBV6-1, the J gene TRBJ2-2; D remains unclear. The germline V and J ends were trimmed by 3 bases and 4 bases, with 12 bases remaining between them. The CDR3 extends over 15 amino acids. CDR1 is MNHNS, CDR2 SASEGT, per germline.

This chain connects TRBV2 to TRBJ2-2; tentative D call: TRBD2 (6 bases). This CDR3 spans 11 amino acids. The germline V gene encodes CDR1 SNHLY and CDR2 FYNNEI. The V and J ends lost 10 bases and 6 bases respectively, with 9 bases between them. The CDR3 DNA sequence: TGTGCCACGACTAGTTCCGGGGAGCTGTTTTTT. This translates into CATTSSGELFF.

This chain connects TRBV10-3 to TRBJ2-1, with a possible D match to TRBD2 (5 bases). CDR1 is ENHRY and CDR2 is SYGVKD in the germline V gene. The CDR3 sequence is 15 residues long. V was trimmed by 3 bases and J by 0 bases, leaving 9 bases between them. The CDR3 region is CAISEGGSSYNEQFF. DNA for the CDR3: TGTGCCATCAGTGAAGGTGGGAGCTCCTACAATGAGCAGTTCTTC.

Concerning this clone itself: Other nucleotide sequences from this sample produce the same CDR3. The chain is built from TRBV7-6 and TRBJ2-5, with 7 bases fitting TRBD2. The CDR3 spans 14 residues. Germline trimming cut 1 base from V and 5 bases from J; bases unmatched to any gene: 4. Germline CDR1 SGHVS, CDR2 FNYEAQ. DNA of the CDR3: TGTGCCAGCAGCTTAGAAGGTAGCGGGGAGACCCAGTACTTC. Amino acids: CASSLEGSGETQYF.

V gene TRBV7-9 combines with J gene TRBJ2-7; D is uncertain. The V end was cut by 1 base, the J end by 0 bases, with 10 bases between. The CDR3 has 15 amino acids. Germline CDR1 reads SEHNR; CDR2 reads FQNEAQ (reference sequence). This CDR3 is CASSLDGRPSYEQYF. CDR3 bases: TGTGCCAGCAGCTTAGACGGCAGGCCCTCCTACGAGCAGTACTTC.

CDR3: CASTDTPGGWTEAFF. The CDR3, as DNA: TGTGCCAGCACCGATACCCCAGGGGGTTGGACTGAAGCTTTCTTT. This chain connects TRBV27 to TRBJ1-1, with 7 bases identical to TRBD1. The V segment lost 7 bases and the J segment 5 bases; nucleotides outside the gene matches: 13. CDR1 is MNHEY and CDR2 is SMNVEV in the germline V gene (reference sequence). This CDR3 region has 15 residues.

The J gene is TRBJ1-5, the V gene TRBV28, with a weak D call TRBD1 (6 bases). CDR1 and CDR2 from the germline V gene are MDHEN and SYDVKM. V was trimmed by 3 bases and J by 0 bases, leaving 12 bases between them. CDR3 length equals 16 residues. Here the CDR3 DNA reads TGTGCCAGCAGTTTCGGACAGACCTATAGCAATCAGCCCCAGCATTTT. The encoded protein is CASSFGQTYSNQPQHF.

The chain uses TRBV11-2 and TRBJ1-2; a weak D match, TRBD1 (6 bases). The length of the CDR3 is 16 residues. V was trimmed by 5 bases and J by 4 bases, leaving 20 bases between them. Germline assignment: CDR1 SGHAT and CDR2 FQNNGV. CDR3 in DNA: TGTGCCAGCAGCCCACTTAGGGGGGGGGCTGTCTATGGCTACACCTTC. Amino acids: CASSPLRGGAVYGYTF.

The chain employs TRBV7-9 and TRBJ2-5, with 8 bases lining up with TRBD2. CDR1 and CDR2 from the germline V gene are SEHNR and FQNEAQ (reference sequence). The CDR3 is made up of 14 amino acids. J gave up 4 bases and V 8 bases, and 9 bases lay outside the gene matches. The chain's CDR3 is CASLTGGFGETQYF. In DNA, the CDR3 is TGTGCCAGCCTAACGGGGGGGTTCGGAGAGACCCAGTACTTC. Combining the CDR3 with reference TRBV7-9 and TRBJ2-5 gives the whole variable domain DTGVSQNPRHKITKRGQNVTFRCDPISEHNRLYWYRQTLGQGPEFLTYFQNEAQLEKSRLLSDRFSAERPKGSFSTLEIQRTEQGDSAMYLCASLTGGFGETQYFGPGTRLLVL.

The chain joins TRBV21-1 to TRBJ2-7; TRBD1 is the table's D call, not checked against the DNA. TRBV21-1 is given as a pseudogene. The CDR3 loop spans 13 amino acids. The chain's CDR3 is CATLKTGSYEQYF. In DNA, the CDR3 is TGTGCCACCCTGAAAACAGGGTCCTACGAGCAGTACTTC.

The chain has TRBV6-5 and TRBJ2-4; TRBD2 agrees at 7 bases. The trim removed 6 bases at V and 5 bases at J, leaving 7 bases unmatched. CDR3 length: 14 amino acids. Germline V gene data show CDR1 as MNHEY and CDR2 as SVGAGI. The CDR3 DNA sequence: TGTGCCAGCAGCCGGACTAGTGACCAAAACATTCAGTACTTC. Its protein product is CASSRTSDQNIQYF.

The chain has TRBV7-6 and TRBJ2-7; D unresolved. This CDR3 spans 12 amino acids. Between the trimmed V and J ends, which lost 0 bases and 5 bases, there was a span of 5 bases. Germline V gives CDR1 SGHVS, CDR2 FNYEAQ. The CDR3 coding sequence is TGTGCCAGCAGCTTAGCGTCGGACGAGCAGTACTTC. Protein: CASSLASDEQYF. Full variable domain (rest looked up from reference TRBV7-6 and TRBJ2-7): GAGVSQSPRYKVTKRGQDVALRCDPISGHVSLYWYRQALGQGPEFLTYFNYEAQQDKSGLPNDRFSAERPEGSISTLTIQRTEQRDSAMYRCASSLASDEQYFGPGTRLTVT.

The J gene is TRBJ2-3, the V gene TRBV7-6, with 7 positions matching TRBD2. There are 13 residues in the CDR3. Germline CDR1 and CDR2: SGHVS and FNYEAQ. V lost 3 bases and J lost 6; bases outside the gene matches: 3. For the CDR3, the DNA is TGTGCCAGCAGCTTGGACGGGAGGGATACGCAGTATTTT. Translated: CASSLDGRDTQYF.

V usage is TRBV6-5 and J usage is TRBJ1-6, with D possibly matching TRBD1 (5 bases). Germline V gene lookup returns CDR1 MNHEY and CDR2 SVGAGI. The CDR3 consists of 13 residues. The V gene lost 8 bases and the J gene lost 5 bases, with 10 bases spanning the gap. The CDR3 region is CASGADHNSPLHF. The CDR3, as DNA: TGTGCCAGCGGGGCGGATCATAATTCACCCCTCCACTTT.

The rearrangement links TRBV5-1 to TRBJ2-7, with D perhaps TRBD1 (5 bases). Germline CDR1 SGHRS, CDR2 YFSETQ. Trimming cost V 5 bases and J 0 bases, with 9 bases left between them. The CDR3 is 13 amino acids. The CDR3, as DNA: TGCGCCAGCAGGACGACAGCCTCCTACGAGCAGTACTTC. Translation: CASRTTASYEQYF.

The chain uses TRBV5-1 and TRBJ1-2; 7 nucleotides align to TRBD1. The trim removed 6 bases at V and 0 bases at J, leaving 2 bases unmatched. CDR1 and CDR2 (germline): SGHRS, YFSETQ. The CDR3 length is 13 residues. CDR3 coding DNA: TGCGCCAGCACAGGGGGACCTAACTATGGCTACACCTTC. This encodes CASTGGPNYGYTF.